The clone carrying this T cell receptor beta chain appeared a few times. The antigen is undetermined. These data originate in a study of OX40 agonist ivuxolimab in advanced cancers. The length of the CDR3 is 11 residues. Trimming took off 4 bases at V and 6 bases at J, with 8 bases between the two ends. Germline V CDR1 and CDR2: SGHRS, YFSETQ. Individuals having autoimmune disease history or systemic immunosuppression were not enrolled. Blood specimens came from baseline, cycle 4 day 1, and cycle 7 day 1. Data came from immunoSEQ multiplex PCR; TCRdb stores just in-frame clones and leaves some out. The data contain around 70,000 clones, roughly 87% of them singletons. Study observations and caveats: CD8+ T cells were the subset that, on average, had more expanded clones than CD4+. Undetermined was the antigen specificity of the expanded peripheral T cells.

This TCR was recovered from an adult with an advanced solid tumor such as melanoma, head and neck, liver or kidney cancer. The chain recombines TRBV5-1 with TRBJ2-7; no clear D gene. The sample consisted of CD4+ or CD8+ T cells sorted from blood, taken in a trial of the OX40 agonist ivuxolimab. The CDR3 is CASSVSAEQYF. CDR3 nucleotide sequence: TGCGCCAGCAGCGTCAGCGCCGAGCAGTACTTC.